These 28 T cell receptor beta chains were all obtained from the same sample, sequenced in a study of type 1 and type 2 diabetes patients. PCR was run on genomic DNA. The TCR beta CDR3 region was amplified using 30 forward and 13 reverse primers. TCRdb analysed the multiplex PCR reads with MiXCR anew, one entry per CDR3 protein. Among around 300,000 distinct CDR3 sequences listed, around 50% were seen once. Specimen: peripheral blood mononuclear cells (PBMCs). The source of these receptors is a man aged 18-30 years with type 2 diabetes.

This clonotype was detected once. Likely a read error: the CDR3 ends without its conserved phenylalanine or tryptophan. The DNA is omitted, as the CDR3 cannot be located on it reliably, and the CDR3 follows TCRdb's listing. The J gene is TRBJ1-1, the V gene TRBV30. CDR1 is GTSNPN, CDR2 SVGIG, per germline (reference sequence). The length of the CDR3 is 9 amino acids, counting both ends. CDR3 amino acids: CAWSVRGQG.

The rearrangement joins TRBV7-2 to TRBJ2-7, with D perhaps TRBD1 (8 bases). The CDR3 totals 14 residues. Trimming removed 7 bases from V and 4 bases from J, with 17 bases in between. Per germline, CDR1 SGHTA and CDR2 FQGNSA. The CDR3 sequence is CASNKQGGRYEQYF. The CDR3 nucleotides read TGTGCCAGCAATAAACAGGGGGGGCGTTACGAGCAGTACTTC.

V is TRBV20-1 and J is TRBJ2-5; TRBD2 matches at 7 bases. The CDR3 extends over 14 amino acids. The germline V gene encodes CDR1 DFQATT and CDR2 SNEGSKA (reference sequence). V lost 1 base, J lost 3 bases, and 5 bases stayed unmatched. This chain's CDR3 is CSARGGRGKETQYF. The CDR3 coding sequence is TGCAGTGCTAGAGGGGGGAGGGGCAAAGAGACCCAGTACTTC.

The V call is TRBV5-1, the J call TRBJ1-6; D is uncertain. Trimming pared 2 bases from V and 12 bases from J, leaving 24 bases between. The germline CDR1 and CDR2 sequences are SGHRS and YFSETQ. The CDR3 totals 17 residues. The CDR3 here is CASSFGGTASPIEPLHF. CDR3 coding DNA: TGCGCCAGCAGCTTTGGAGGTACGGCCTCCCCTATTGAACCCCTCCACTTT. Full variable domain (missing parts from reference TRBV5-1 and TRBJ1-6): KAGVTQTPRYLIKTRGQQVTLSCSPISGHRSVSWYQQTPGQGLQFLFEYFSETQRNKGNFPGRFSGRQFSNSRSEMNVSTLELGDSALYLCASSFGGTASPIEPLHFGNGTRLTVT.

The chain carries TRBV7-2 and TRBJ1-5, with D unresolved. The V gene lost 1 base and the J gene lost 8 bases, with 9 bases spanning the gap. The CDR3 loop spans 13 amino acids. Germline V gene lookup returns CDR1 SGHTA and CDR2 FQGNSA. DNA of the CDR3: TGTGCCAGCAGCTTAGGACCTGATGAGCCCCAGCATTTT. It specifies CASSLGPDEPQHF.

This CDR3 is CATSVDTGLSGANVLTF. CDR3 sequence (DNA): TGTGCCACCAGCGTTGACACAGGGCTATCTGGGGCCAACGTCCTGACTTTC. This rearrangement joins TRBV15 to TRBJ2-6; the D gene is possibly TRBD1 (6 bases). V lost 5 bases, J lost 1 base, and 15 bases lay in between. Germline V lookup: CDR1 LNHNV, CDR2 YYDKDF (reference sequence). There are 17 residues in the CDR3.

The J gene is TRBJ1-4, the V gene TRBV6-5, with a tentative D call TRBD1 (5 bases). The CDR3 loop spans 16 amino acids. The germline V gene encodes CDR1 MNHEY and CDR2 SVGAGI. V gave up 6 bases and J gave up 8 bases, with 22 bases separating them. This CDR3 is CASRGWGREEEEKLFF. The DNA of the CDR3 is TGTGCCAGCAGAGGTTGGGGCAGGGAAGAAGAGGAAAAACTGTTTTTT.

This chain joins TRBV19 and TRBJ2-7, with TRBD1 as a possible D gene (6 bases). The ends were cut back, 5 bases at V and 4 bases at J, with 15 bases in the middle. The CDR3 runs 14 residues. CDR1 is LNHDA and CDR2 is SQIVND in the germline V gene (reference sequence). CDR3 sequence: CASSGWDTEYEQYF. The CDR3 nucleotides are TGTGCCAGTAGTGGATGGGACACAGAATACGAGCAGTACTTC.

Worth noting for this clonotype: This could be a read error, since a much larger clone is one nucleotide away. The chain couples TRBV2 to TRBJ1-2; D not certain. Deletions cut 8 bases from V and 8 bases from J, with 15 bases between. Germline lookup yields CDR1 SNHLY and CDR2 FYNNEI. The CDR3 consists of 12 residues. The CDR3 nucleotides read TGTGCCAGCCGTGCTCTCTGGGAAGGCTACACCTTC. Residues: CASRALWEGYTF.

The rearrangement links TRBV7-3 to TRBJ2-2; D call uncertain. The CDR3 sequence is 12 residues long. The germline V gene encodes CDR1 SGHTA and CDR2 FQGTGA. Trimming cost V 2 bases and J 7 bases, with 5 bases left between them. The CDR3 DNA follows: TGTGCCAGCAGCTTAGAAGTCGGGGAGCTGTTTTTT. This gives the protein CASSLEVGELFF.

The chain carries TRBV7-3 and TRBJ1-2, with D maybe TRBD1 (6 bases). Deletions cut 4 bases from V and 6 bases from J, with 15 bases between. Germline V lookup: CDR1 SGHTA, CDR2 FQGTGA. This CDR3 has 14 amino acids. The CDR3 region is CASSSDAGGHGYTF. DNA of the CDR3: TGTGCCAGCAGCTCCGACGCGGGGGGGCATGGCTACACCTTC.

A word on this clonotype: Because the CDR3 is missing its conserved closing phenylalanine or tryptophan, this is likely a read error. The chain has TRBV7-3 and TRBJ1-2; no reliable D call. The V end was cut by 6 bases, the J end by 2 bases, with 10 bases between. Per germline, CDR1 SGHTA and CDR2 FQGTGA. The CDR3 has 13 residues. This CDR3 reads CASSLTQNYGYTL. The CDR3 DNA reads as TGTGCCAGCAGTTTGACGCAGAACTATGGCTACACCCTC.

V gene TRBV15 combines with J gene TRBJ2-5; D is perhaps TRBD2 (5 bases). Germline loops: CDR1 LNHNV, CDR2 YYDKDF (reference sequence). V dropped 3 bases and J dropped 2 bases, with 13 bases sitting between them. The CDR3 length is 15 residues. CDR3 protein: CATSSEDAGQETQYF. The CDR3 nucleotides read TGTGCCACCAGCAGTGAGGACGCGGGTCAAGAGACCCAGTACTTC.

The chain has TRBV7-2 and TRBJ2-5; no reliable D call. The DNA end favors TRBJ2-1, so the J call may be wrong. The length of the CDR3 is 14 residues. Per germline, CDR1 SGHTA and CDR2 FQGNSA. This chain's CDR3 is CASSFRQTYNEQFF. As DNA, the CDR3 is TGTGCCAGCAGCTTCAGGCAGACTTACAATGAGCAGTTCTTC.

This clonotype was seen repeatedly, ten times or more. This chain links TRBV10-1 with TRBJ1-6; D is ambiguous. CDR1 and CDR2 from the germline V gene are WNHNN and SYGVQD (reference sequence). This CDR3 comprises 13 residues. V was clipped by 6 bases and J by 6 bases, with 9 bases between them. CDR3 loop: CASRAASNSPLHF. The CDR3, as DNA: TGCGCCAGCAGGGCAGCGTCTAATTCACCCCTCCACTTT.

There are a few counts of this clonotype. The chain uses TRBV20-1 and TRBJ2-1; D remains unclear. CDR3 length equals 12 residues. Germline CDR1 DFQATT, CDR2 SNEGSKA (reference sequence). Trimming removed 4 bases from V and 4 bases from J, with 8 bases in between. The CDR3 loop reads CSAINRYNEQFF. CDR3 sequence (DNA): TGCAGTGCTATTAACAGATACAATGAGCAGTTCTTC.

The chain is built from TRBV4-1 and TRBJ1-2; TRBD1 might be the D (5 bases). The CDR3 consists of 17 residues. The ends were cut back, 0 bases at V and 7 bases at J, with 21 bases in the middle. Germline loops: CDR1 MGHRA, CDR2 YSYEKL. The CDR3: CASSQDLQVLLRGGYTF. The CDR3 DNA sequence: TGCGCCAGCAGCCAAGATCTCCAGGTTCTTTTGAGGGGTGGCTACACCTTC.

This clonotype was recorded a few times. This rearrangement joins TRBV7-6 to TRBJ2-5; 9 nucleotides line up with TRBD1. Germline-derived CDR1 and CDR2 are SGHVS and FNYEAQ. The V segment lost 3 bases and the J segment 5 bases; nucleotides outside the gene matches: 7. There are 15 residues in the CDR3. The CDR3 reads CASSLGQGGGETQYF. The CDR3 region has the DNA TGTGCCAGCAGCTTGGGACAGGGAGGCGGCGAGACCCAGTACTTC.

This clonotype has a handful of counts. J is TRBJ2-7 and V is TRBV28; D gene ambiguous. V was trimmed by 5 bases and J by 3 bases, leaving 17 bases between them. CDR3 length equals 15 residues. Per the germline V gene, CDR1 is MDHEN and CDR2 is SYDVKM. CDR3 in DNA: TGTGCCAGCAGTCCCCTGGCAGAAACCCTCTACGAGCAGTACTTC. This sequence encodes CASSPLAETLYEQYF.

Only a few counts were recorded for this clonotype. The chain couples TRBV4-3 to TRBJ2-5, with 8 bases aligning to TRBD2. Germline trimming cut 2 bases from V and 2 bases from J; bases unmatched to any gene: 13. Per the germline V gene, CDR1 is LGHNA and CDR2 is YSLEER. CDR3 size: 18 residues. The CDR3 bases are TGCGCCAGCAGCCAACTTCCACCCTTAGCGGGGACACAAGAGACCCAGTACTTC. Translating gives CASSQLPPLAGTQETQYF.

This chain links TRBV3-1 with TRBJ2-7, with D possibly matching TRBD1 (6 bases). The assigned J gene may be wrong: the sequence end matches TRBJ2-1 better. Germline V gives CDR1 LGHDT, CDR2 YNNKEL (reference sequence). The CDR3 is made up of 12 amino acids. Here the CDR3 reads CASSQGASEQFF. The DNA of the CDR3 is TGTGCCAGCAGCCAGGGGGCATCGGAGCAGTTCTTC.

V usage is TRBV9 and J usage is TRBJ2-7, with D tentatively TRBD1 (6 bases). The V and J ends lost 0 bases and 5 bases respectively, with 12 bases between them. CDR3 length: 14 amino acids. Germline values: CDR1 SGDLS, CDR2 YYNGEE. The CDR3 spells CASSVGRGKDEQYF. CDR3 DNA sequence: TGTGCCAGCAGCGTAGGCAGGGGCAAGGACGAGCAGTACTTC.

In DNA form, the CDR3 reads TGTGCCAGCAGTGATTACAACACTGAAGCTTTCTTT. Amino acid sequence: CASSDYNTEAFF. The chain couples TRBV12-3 or TRBV12-4 to TRBJ1-1, with D hard to call. The CDR3 has 12 residues. Between the trimmed V and J ends, which lost 5 bases and 2 bases, there was a span of 6 bases.

This chain connects TRBV7-9 to TRBJ2-7; D might be TRBD2 (5 bases). The germline CDR1 and CDR2 sequences are SEHNR and FQNEAQ (reference sequence). The CDR3 contains 13 residues. The germline V and J ends were trimmed by 1 base and 4 bases, with 8 bases remaining between them. The chain's CDR3 is CASSLGAGYEQYF. CDR3 in DNA: TGTGCCAGCAGCTTAGGGGCGGGTTACGAGCAGTACTTC.

V and J are TRBV5-1 and TRBJ1-1; D may be TRBD1 (6 bases). CDR1 is SGHRS, CDR2 YFSETQ, per germline. The CDR3 runs to 15 residues. Trimming removed 4 bases at V and 3 bases at J, with 16 bases between. The CDR3 nucleotides are TGCGCCAGCAGCAAACAGGGTTTGAGCGACACTGAAGCTTTCTTT. This codes for CASSKQGLSDTEAFF.

The rearrangement links TRBV11-2 to TRBJ2-5, with D perhaps matching TRBD2 (6 bases). Per the germline V gene, CDR1 is SGHAT and CDR2 is FQNNGV. The CDR3 consists of 15 residues. Trimming removed 4 bases from V and 3 bases from J, with 15 bases in between. CDR3 DNA sequence: TGTGCCAGCAGCTCTGTGATCGGGACTGAAGAGACCCAGTACTTC. Translated: CASSSVIGTEETQYF.

The chain uses TRBV11-2 and TRBJ1-4; the D is unclear. CDR3 length: 14 residues. V was cut by 5 bases and J by 8 bases, with 15 bases left in between. Per the germline V gene, CDR1 is SGHAT and CDR2 is FQNNGV. The chain's CDR3 is CASSTNRAREKLFF. In DNA form, the CDR3 reads TGTGCCAGCAGCACAAATAGGGCGCGGGAAAAACTGTTTTTT.

A note on this clonotype: A much larger clonotype is one base distant, so this may be a read error. J is TRBJ1-1 and V is TRBV25-1; D call uncertain. Deletions cut 3 bases from V and 4 bases from J, with 15 bases between. The V gene's germline CDR1 is MGHDK and CDR2 SYGVNS. This CDR3 has 15 residues. CDR3 residues: CASSDWGWRSTEAFF. The CDR3 region has the DNA TGTGCCAGCAGTGACTGGGGTTGGAGGAGCACTGAAGCTTTCTTT. The full variable domain, with the rest looked up from reference TRBV25-1 and TRBJ1-1, is EADIYQTPRYLVIGTGKKITLECSQTMGHDKMYWYQQDPGMELHLIHYSYGVNSTEKGDLSSESTVSRIRTEHFPLTLESARPSHTSQYLCASSDWGWRSTEAFFGQGTRLTVV.